Reported below is one T cell receptor beta chain. The record originates from a study of chemoradiotherapy in HPV16-positive cancers. Some clones are missing from TCRdb's copy, which holds only in-frame ones; the method was immunoSEQ multiplex PCR. The sample yields approximately 5,000 clones, around 80% seen once. This specimen was acquired from a patient who underwent chemoradiotherapy. The receptor comes from a human donor with HPV-associated anogenital cancer.

The CDR3 DNA follows: TGTGCCGCTCGGGGGGTCTCTGGAAACACCATATATTTT. This encodes CAARGVSGNTIYF. V and J are TRBV15 and TRBJ1-3; D is perhaps TRBD1 (5 bases). The CDR3 totals 13 residues. Trimming removed 11 bases at V and 0 bases at J, with 11 bases between. Germline CDR1 reads LNHNV; CDR2 reads YYDKDF (reference sequence).